The 27 T cell receptor beta chains in this list originate from one sample, sequenced in a study of T cell changes during pregnancy in multiple sclerosis. Generated by immunoSEQ multiplex PCR, the TCRdb table keeps only in-frame clones and is missing some. The sample lists 68,000 or so clones, under 95% occurring once. The sequences come from peripheral blood, collected in the second trimester of pregnancy. These receptor sequences come from a female donor with multiple sclerosis, enrolled in a pregnancy study.

The V call is TRBV2, the J call TRBJ2-3; D uncertain. V was pared by 1 base and J by 2 bases, with 13 bases between. The CDR3 has 16 amino acids. The germline V gene has CDR1 SNHLY and CDR2 FYNNEI. CDR3 DNA sequence: TGTGCCAGCAGTGAAGGCGGAGTCCTTATCACAGATACGCAGTATTTT. As protein: CASSEGGVLITDTQYF.

This sequence joins TRBV9 and TRBJ2-7, with D unresolved. There are 15 residues in the CDR3. Germline V gene sequence: CDR1 SGDLS, CDR2 YYNGEE. V was pared by 0 bases and J by 1 base, with 11 bases between. The CDR3 DNA is TGTGCCAGCAGCGTAGGGGTAGGAGTATCCTACGAGCAGTACTTC. Protein: CASSVGVGVSYEQYF.

V and J are TRBV7-2 and TRBJ2-7; D perhaps matches TRBD1 (6 bases). This CDR3 comprises 15 residues. Trimming shortened V by 0 bases and J by 2 bases, and 11 bases separated the two germline ends. The V gene's germline CDR1 is SGHTA and CDR2 FQGNSA. The DNA of the CDR3 is TGTGCCAGCAGCTTAGCGCAAGGGGGTGCCTACGAGCAGTACTTC. This gives the protein CASSLAQGGAYEQYF.

The chain is built from TRBV18 and TRBJ2-7; D gene unclear. V was clipped by 0 bases and J by 5 bases, with 8 bases between them. Germline V gene sequence: CDR1 KGHSH, CDR2 LQKENI. This CDR3 comprises 13 residues. CDR3 coding DNA: TGTGCCAGCTCACCACCGTCCCAGGACGAGCAGTACTTC. Its protein is CASSPPSQDEQYF.

The rearrangement uses TRBV2 and TRBJ1-2; 12 bases align to TRBD1. The CDR3 is made up of 17 amino acids. The V gene end was trimmed by 5 bases and the J gene end by 0 bases; junction bases not matched to a gene: 7. Looked up from germline, CDR1 is SNHLY and CDR2 is FYNNEI. The CDR3 region is CASSLLGQGAPNYGYTF. The CDR3 DNA is TGTGCCAGCAGTCTACTGGGACAGGGGGCCCCTAACTATGGCTACACCTTC.

This chain links TRBV6-1 with TRBJ2-7, with a tentative D call TRBD2 (7 bases). V lost 3 bases and J 5 bases, leaving 20 bases between the germline ends. Germline V gives CDR1 MNHNS, CDR2 SASEGT. This CDR3 spans 16 amino acids. The chain's CDR3 is CASSEPGRGGVHEQYF. The CDR3 nucleotides read TGTGCCAGCAGTGAGCCCGGTAGGGGGGGGGTCCACGAGCAGTACTTC.

The chain links TRBV5-1 to TRBJ1-1; 10 nucleotides agree with TRBD1. This CDR3 spans 18 amino acids. Germline-derived CDR1 and CDR2 are SGHRS and YFSETQ. With 0 bases clipped from V and 5 bases from J, the junction kept 13 bases outside the gene matches. The CDR3: CASSLGGTPGQGLTEAFF. The CDR3 region has the DNA TGCGCCAGCAGCTTGGGGGGGACTCCGGGACAGGGGTTGACTGAAGCTTTCTTT. Combining the CDR3 with reference TRBV5-1 and TRBJ1-1 gives the whole variable domain KAGVTQTPRYLIKTRGQQVTLSCSPISGHRSVSWYQQTPGQGLQFLFEYFSETQRNKGNFPGRFSGRQFSNSRSEMNVSTLELGDSALYLCASSLGGTPGQGLTEAFFGQGTRLTVV.

The chain has TRBV29-1 and TRBJ2-5; 13 bases fit TRBD2. V lost 7 bases and J lost 4; bases outside the gene matches: 9. This CDR3 is built from 15 residues. Germline CDR1 and CDR2: SQVTM and ANQGSEA. The CDR3 coding sequence is TGCAGCGCCGCGCAACTAGCGGGGGGGCTAGAGACCCAGTACTTC. This encodes CSAAQLAGGLETQYF.

The chain combines TRBV6-6 with TRBJ1-2, with D perhaps matching TRBD1 (5 bases). With 6 bases removed from V and 8 bases from J, the gap between germline ends came to 13 bases. The CDR3 length is 12 residues. Looked up from germline, CDR1 is MNHNY and CDR2 is SVGAGI (reference sequence). DNA for the CDR3: TGTGCCAGCAGCCACGAAAGGGGAGGCTACACCTTC. Translating gives CASSHERGGYTF.

The chain employs TRBV19 and TRBJ1-5, with D unresolved. The germline CDR1 and CDR2 sequences are LNHDA and SQIVND (reference sequence). V was clipped by 6 bases and J by 3 bases, with 6 bases between them. This CDR3 has 12 amino acids. Here the CDR3 DNA reads TGTGCCAGTAGGGCAGACAATCAGCCCCAGCATTTT. Translated: CASRADNQPQHF.

This chain connects TRBV19 to TRBJ1-1; a weak D match, TRBD1 (5 bases). Trimming removed 5 bases at V and 1 base at J, with 11 bases between. Germline-derived CDR1 and CDR2 are LNHDA and SQIVND (reference sequence). The CDR3 totals 14 residues. The CDR3 protein is CASSGPDKNTEAFF. CDR3 nucleotides: TGTGCCAGTAGTGGCCCGGACAAGAACACTGAAGCTTTCTTT. Full variable domain (missing parts from reference TRBV19 and TRBJ1-1): DGGITQSPKYLFRKEGQNVTLSCEQNLNHDAMYWYRQDPGQGLRLIYYSQIVNDFQKGDIAEGYSVSREKKESFPLTVTSAQKNPTAFYLCASSGPDKNTEAFFGQGTRLTVV.

This clone was seen just once. The J gene is TRBJ1-4, the V gene TRBV19, with 7 bases lining up with TRBD1. The CDR3 sequence is 16 residues long. Germline CDR1 and CDR2: LNHDA and SQIVND (reference sequence). With V trimmed by 6 bases and J by 8 bases, 15 bases remained unmatched. The CDR3: CASRDVGGTVLEKLFF. The CDR3 coding sequence is TGTGCCAGTAGGGATGTCGGTGGGACAGTCCTAGAAAAACTGTTTTTT.

This sequence joins TRBV5-5 and TRBJ2-5; weak D call: TRBD2 (6 bases). The CDR3 loop spans 13 amino acids. CDR1 is SGHKS and CDR2 is YYEKEE in the germline V gene (reference sequence). The V gene lost 4 bases and the J gene lost 3 bases, with 10 bases spanning the gap. The CDR3 DNA is TGTGCCAGCAGCCTGTGGGGGGAAGAGACCCAGTACTTC. Its protein is CASSLWGEETQYF.

The DNA for the CDR3 is TGTGCCAGCAGCGTCTCCGGGACCGGGGAGCTGTTTTTT. Amino acids: CASSVSGTGELFF. The V call is TRBV9, the J call TRBJ2-2, with unresolved D. Germline V lookup: CDR1 SGDLS, CDR2 YYNGEE. V shed 2 bases and J shed 5 bases, with 7 bases lying between them. The CDR3 totals 13 residues.

The gene calls are TRBV5-5 and TRBJ2-5; 9 positions match TRBD2. CDR3 length: 16 residues. Germline V lookup: CDR1 SGHKS, CDR2 YYEKEE (reference sequence). V gave up 4 bases and J gave up 1 base; unmatched junction bases: 8. The CDR3 nucleotides are TGTGCCAGCAGCCGGAGGGGAGCGGGGGGCCAAGAGACCCAGTACTTC. Translating gives CASSRRGAGGQETQYF. Supplemented by reference TRBV5-5 and TRBJ2-5, the full variable domain reads DAGVTQSPTHLIKTRGQQVTLRCSPISGHKSVSWYQQVLGQGPQFIFQYYEKEERGRGNFPDRFSARQFPNYSSELNVNALLLGDSALYLCASSRRGAGGQETQYFGPGTRLLVL.

The chain combines TRBV7-9 with TRBJ1-2; 7 positions agree with TRBD1. V lost 5 bases, J lost 3 bases, and 9 bases stayed unmatched. This CDR3 region has 15 residues. Germline CDR1 SEHNR, CDR2 FQNEAQ (reference sequence). CDR3 protein: CASSLSGTDDYGYTF. CDR3 in DNA: TGTGCCAGCAGCCTATCCGGGACAGATGACTATGGCTACACCTTC.

The rearrangement joins TRBV4-1 to TRBJ2-1; 9 nucleotides agree with TRBD1. This CDR3 comprises 16 residues. Germline CDR1 and CDR2: MGHRA and YSYEKL. The ends lost 1 base at V and 5 bases at J; junction bases unmatched: 6. CDR3 loop: CASSQAGTGSDNEQFF. CDR3 DNA: TGCGCCAGCAGCCAAGCCGGGACAGGGAGTGACAATGAGCAGTTCTTC.

The rearrangement uses TRBV19 and TRBJ1-1; 9 bases map to TRBD1. Trimming removed 0 bases from V and 5 bases from J; junction bases left unmatched: 4. The germline CDR1 and CDR2 sequences are LNHDA and SQIVND (reference sequence). CDR3 length: 15 residues. The CDR3 nucleotides read TGTGCCAGTAGTATAGATGGACAGGGGCCTACTGAAGCTTTCTTT. Amino acid sequence: CASSIDGQGPTEAFF.

The chain uses TRBV20-1 and TRBJ2-7; tentative D call: TRBD2 (6 bases). This CDR3 is 11 amino acids long. Germline loops: CDR1 DFQATT, CDR2 SNEGSKA (reference sequence). As DNA, the CDR3 is TGCAGCGGGGGAGACTCCTACGAGCAGTACTTC. Translation: CSGGDSYEQYF.

V gene TRBV5-4 combines with J gene TRBJ2-3, with 10 bases aligning to TRBD2. Per the germline V gene, CDR1 is SGHNT and CDR2 is YYREEE (reference sequence). V lost 0 bases and J lost 0; bases outside the gene matches: 1. The CDR3 sequence is 16 residues long. The CDR3 nucleotides are TGTGCCAGCAGCTTGGAACTAGCGGGAAGCACAGATACGCAGTATTTT. Its protein product is CASSLELAGSTDTQYF.

V and J are TRBV6-1 and TRBJ1-6; 8 bases are a match to TRBD1. Germline loops: CDR1 MNHNS, CDR2 SASEGT. The CDR3 is made up of 16 amino acids. After removal of 2 bases from V and 2 bases from J, the junction contained 2 bases not matched to a gene. CDR3 region: CASSESGGPYNSPLHF. CDR3 in DNA: TGTGCCAGCAGTGAATCAGGGGGCCCCTATAATTCACCCCTCCACTTT.

The chain recombines TRBV15 with TRBJ2-1; D unclear. Germline loops: CDR1 LNHNV, CDR2 YYDKDF (reference sequence). This CDR3 is built from 13 residues. Trimming cost V 0 bases and J 6 bases, with 6 bases left between them. The CDR3, as DNA: TGTGCCACCAGCAGAGATGCGGCCAATGAGCAGTTCTTC. Amino acid sequence: CATSRDAANEQFF.

The chain is built from TRBV6-5 and TRBJ1-2; 11 nucleotides match TRBD1. V lost 6 bases and J lost 4; bases outside the gene matches: 7. Germline CDR1 and CDR2: MNHEY and SVGAGI. The CDR3 runs 15 residues. The CDR3 bases are TGTGCCAGCAGCCAAGGACAGGGGGCGTTCTATGGCTACACCTTC. Protein product: CASSQGQGAFYGYTF.

The rearrangement uses TRBV6-1 and TRBJ1-1, with TRBD1 identical over 10 bases. With V trimmed by 8 bases and J by 7 bases, 13 bases remained unmatched. CDR3 length: 15 residues. The germline CDR1 and CDR2 sequences are MNHNS and SASEGT. CDR3 protein: CASRGQGFFIGEAFF. CDR3 nucleotides: TGTGCCAGCCGGGGACAGGGGTTTTTTATCGGTGAAGCTTTCTTT.

This clone was seen once. The chain combines TRBV9 with TRBJ1-6, with 7 bases aligning to TRBD1. This CDR3 has 14 amino acids. V trimming: 2 bases; J trimming: 10 bases; junction bases outside the gene matches: 6. Per the germline V gene, CDR1 is SGDLS and CDR2 is YYNGEE. In DNA, the CDR3 is TGTGCCAGCAGCGTTCGACAGGGAGAATCACCCCTCCACTTT. Amino acids: CASSVRQGESPLHF.

V usage is TRBV27 and J usage is TRBJ1-4; 10 nucleotides line up with TRBD1. The CDR3 sequence is 20 residues long. The ends lost 2 bases at V and 1 base at J; junction bases unmatched: 13. The germline CDR1 and CDR2 sequences are MNHEY and SMNVEV (reference sequence). The DNA of the CDR3 is TGTGCCAGCAGTTTAGAAGGGCGGGACAGGGGTTGGATAACTAATGAAAAACTGTTTTTT. It translates to CASSLEGRDRGWITNEKLFF.

The gene calls are TRBV5-1 and TRBJ1-5; maybe TRBD1 (6 bases). Germline V gene lookup returns CDR1 SGHRS and CDR2 YFSETQ. V lost 2 bases to trimming and J lost 6 bases, with 24 bases between them. CDR3 length: 18 amino acids. The DNA for the CDR3 is TGCGCCAGCAGCTTCGACCGGCCTTCACAGGGATGGTCTCAGCCCCAGCATTTT. This encodes CASSFDRPSQGWSQPQHF.